This T cell receptor beta chain is from a study of vaccination effects on CD4 cells after COVID-19. Study-level information: It was a median of 72 days after the second dose that post-vaccine samples were obtained.

Study results and limitations: Sampling in the study covered few convalescent patients and included no early post-infection timepoints. The study found marked clonal contraction of infection- and vaccine-induced clones late after vaccination.

Method: immunoSEQ multiplex PCR; TCRdb's copy keeps in-frame clones and lacks some. The profile covers 15,000 to 20,000 clones, with about three quarters appearing a single time and approximately 19% taken by the ten largest. To note about this clone: The antigen is not known.

Ahead of sequencing, the ViraFEST assay grew antigen-specific CD4+ T cells using viral peptide pools. The culture ran for about 11 days, and then CD4+ T cells were isolated. It was two doses of either the BNT162b2 or mRNA-1273 vaccine that participants received. Nucleocapsid antibodies stayed negative before and after vaccination, showing no earlier SARS-CoV-2 infection. V lost 7 bases and J 0 bases, leaving 16 bases between the germline ends. Per the germline V gene, CDR1 is SEHNR and CDR2 is FQNEAQ (reference sequence). The CDR3 is 16 amino acids. The sequence was obtained from a human donor who received a COVID-19 vaccine. This specimen was CD4+ T cells from PBMCs cultured with HCoV-NL63 spike peptides, taken after COVID-19 vaccination. The J gene is TRBJ1-3, the V gene TRBV7-9, with D perhaps TRBD1 (5 bases). CDR3 sequence: CASKPMGRSSGNTIYF. The CDR3 DNA reads TGTGCCAGCAAACCTATGGGACGGAGCTCTGGAAACACCATATATTTT.